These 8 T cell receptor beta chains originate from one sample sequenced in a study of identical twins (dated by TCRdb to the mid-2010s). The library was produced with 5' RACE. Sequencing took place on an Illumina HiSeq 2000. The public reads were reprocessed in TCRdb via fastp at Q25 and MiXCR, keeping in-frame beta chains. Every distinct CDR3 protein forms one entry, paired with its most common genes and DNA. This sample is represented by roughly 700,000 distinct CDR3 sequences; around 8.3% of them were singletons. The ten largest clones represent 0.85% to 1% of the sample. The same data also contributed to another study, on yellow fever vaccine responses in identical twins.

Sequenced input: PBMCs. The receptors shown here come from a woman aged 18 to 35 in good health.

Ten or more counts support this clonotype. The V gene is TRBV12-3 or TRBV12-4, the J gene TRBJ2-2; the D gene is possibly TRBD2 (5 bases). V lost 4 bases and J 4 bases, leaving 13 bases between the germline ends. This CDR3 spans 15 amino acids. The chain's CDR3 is CASSSLPEGTGELFF. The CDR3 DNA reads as TGTGCCAGCAGTTCCTTACCAGAGGGCACCGGGGAGCTGTTTTTT.

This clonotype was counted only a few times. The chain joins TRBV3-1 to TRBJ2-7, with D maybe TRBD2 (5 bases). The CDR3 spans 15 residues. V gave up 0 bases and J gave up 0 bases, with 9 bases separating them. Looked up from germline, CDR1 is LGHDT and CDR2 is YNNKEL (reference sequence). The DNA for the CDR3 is TGTGCCAGCAGCCAAGATAATAGCGCCTCCTACGAGCAGTACTTC. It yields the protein CASSQDNSASYEQYF.

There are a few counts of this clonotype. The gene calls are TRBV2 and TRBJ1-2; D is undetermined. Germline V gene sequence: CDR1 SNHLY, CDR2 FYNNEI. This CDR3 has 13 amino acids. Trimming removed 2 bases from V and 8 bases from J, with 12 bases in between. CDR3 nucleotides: TGTGCCAGCAGTGAAAGGGTAGGGAACGGCTACACCTTC. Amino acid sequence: CASSERVGNGYTF.

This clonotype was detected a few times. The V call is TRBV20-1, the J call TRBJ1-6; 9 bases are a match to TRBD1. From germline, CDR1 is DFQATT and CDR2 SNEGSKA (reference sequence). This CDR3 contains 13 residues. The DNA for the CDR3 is TGCAGCACAGGGGGCGAATATAATTCACCCCTCCACTTT. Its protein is CSTGGEYNSPLHF.

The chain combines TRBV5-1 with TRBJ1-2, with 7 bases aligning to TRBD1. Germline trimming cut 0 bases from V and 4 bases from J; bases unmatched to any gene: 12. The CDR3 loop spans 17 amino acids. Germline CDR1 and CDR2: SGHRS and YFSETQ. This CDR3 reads CASSLEGQASPGYGYTF. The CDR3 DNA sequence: TGCGCCAGCAGCTTGGAAGGACAGGCCTCCCCCGGCTATGGCTACACCTTC. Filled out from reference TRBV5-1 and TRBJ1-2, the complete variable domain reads KAGVTQTPRYLIKTRGQQVTLSCSPISGHRSVSWYQQTPGQGLQFLFEYFSETQRNKGNFPGRFSGRQFSNSRSEMNVSTLELGDSALYLCASSLEGQASPGYGYTFGSGTRLTVV.

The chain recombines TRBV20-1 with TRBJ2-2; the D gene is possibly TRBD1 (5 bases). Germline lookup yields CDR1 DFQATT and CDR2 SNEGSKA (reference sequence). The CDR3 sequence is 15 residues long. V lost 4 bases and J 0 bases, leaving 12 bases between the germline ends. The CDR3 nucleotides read TGCAGTGCTAAGTGGCAGGGCGCGAACACCGGGGAGCTGTTTTTT. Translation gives CSAKWQGANTGELFF.

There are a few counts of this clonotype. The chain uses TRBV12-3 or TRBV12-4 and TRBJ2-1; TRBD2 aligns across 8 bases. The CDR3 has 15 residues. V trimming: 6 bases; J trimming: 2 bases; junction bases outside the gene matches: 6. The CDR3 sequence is CASRDIAGPYNEQFF. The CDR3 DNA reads TGTGCCAGCAGGGATATAGCGGGGCCCTACAATGAGCAGTTCTTC.

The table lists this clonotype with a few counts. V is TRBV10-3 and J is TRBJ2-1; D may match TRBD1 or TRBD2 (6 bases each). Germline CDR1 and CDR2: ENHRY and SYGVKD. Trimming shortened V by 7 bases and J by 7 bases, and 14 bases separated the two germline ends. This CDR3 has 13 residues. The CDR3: CAIMSRGGNEQFF. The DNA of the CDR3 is TGTGCCATCATGAGTCGAGGGGGGAATGAGCAGTTCTTC.